This T cell receptor (beta chain) was identified during a study of blood T cell repertoires in COVID-19. Whole-study context: Researchers got acute and convalescent COVID-19 samples from the United States, Italy and Spain. Sources were T cells, B-cell-depleted T cells, or PBMCs; the material itself was cDNA or gDNA.

Study processing details: Estimates of nucleated cell counts were drawn from the amplification of reference gene primers. Using immunoSEQ multiplex PCR, the repertoire was profiled, and TCRdb retains in-frame clones only, with some absent. Clonal size and the V and J genes are those of that table, whereas D and trimming came from the DNA. The repertoire has about 300,000 clones, approximately 86% of them found once; the top ten carry just under 9.5%. The sample consisted of peripheral blood. The clonotype comes from a man younger than 35 with active or convalescent COVID-19.

The CDR3 DNA sequence: TGCAGCGTCCCGACTGACCCATATGGCTACACCTTC. Protein: CSVPTDPYGYTF. V and J are TRBV29-1 and TRBJ1-2, with D uncertain. In germline, CDR1 is SQVTM, CDR2 ANQGSEA. V lost 6 bases to trimming and J lost 5 bases, with 13 bases between them. This CDR3 has 12 residues.